The clone carrying this T cell receptor beta chain was detected a few times. Antigen: not known. Primers for the PCR totalled 60 Vbeta and 13 Jbeta. The repertoire was sequenced with immunoSEQ multiplex PCR; TCRdb's copy has only in-frame clones and lacks some. Among 100,000 to 150,000 clones, 60% to 75% were seen once, and the ten largest hold nearly 6%. This record belongs to a study of cytomegalovirus exposure and HLA in healthy donors. Study-level results: Specificity for CMV antigens was confirmed in vitro for a few of the CMV-associated chains.

Germline CDR1 and CDR2: DFQATT and SNEGSKA (reference sequence). V was shortened by 4 bases and J by 6 bases, with 9 bases between the two germline ends. The CDR3 runs to 11 residues. V is TRBV20-1 and J is TRBJ2-5; D perhaps matches TRBD1 (5 bases). The sample was PBMCs. This TCR derives from a woman aged 45-59 years in good health and CMV-seropositive. This chain's CDR3 is CSAIRAQTQYF. CDR3 DNA sequence: TGCAGTGCTATCAGGGCCCAGACCCAGTACTTC.